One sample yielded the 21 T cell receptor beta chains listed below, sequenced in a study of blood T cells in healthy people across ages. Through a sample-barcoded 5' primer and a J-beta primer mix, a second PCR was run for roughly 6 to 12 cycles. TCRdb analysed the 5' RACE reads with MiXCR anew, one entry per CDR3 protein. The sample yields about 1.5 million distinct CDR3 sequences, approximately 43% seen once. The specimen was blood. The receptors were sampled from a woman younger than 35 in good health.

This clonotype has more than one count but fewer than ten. DNA for the CDR3: TGCAGCGTTGAAGATCTAGGGGGGACGGCCTATGGCTACACCTTC. Encoded protein: CSVEDLGGTAYGYTF. The J gene is TRBJ1-2, the V gene TRBV29-1; tentatively, D is TRBD1 (6 bases). Trimming left V 0 bases short and J 4 bases short, with 15 bases between. Germline V gene sequence: CDR1 SQVTM, CDR2 ANQGSEA. CDR3 length equals 15 residues.

CDR3 sequence reads: CASSPSGVRETQFF. For the CDR3, the DNA is TGTGCCAGCAGCCCTTCAGGGGTGCGCGAGACCCAGTTCTTC. This sequence joins TRBV3-1 and TRBJ2-1; a possible D gene is TRBD1 (6 bases). V shed 4 bases and J shed 13 bases, with 20 bases lying between them. Germline assignment: CDR1 LGHDT and CDR2 YNNKEL (reference sequence). The CDR3 is 14 amino acids.

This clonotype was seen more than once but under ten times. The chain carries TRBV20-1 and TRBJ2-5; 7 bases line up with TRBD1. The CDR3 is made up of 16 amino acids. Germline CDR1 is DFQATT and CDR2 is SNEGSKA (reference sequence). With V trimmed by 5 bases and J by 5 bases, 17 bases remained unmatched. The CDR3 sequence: CSAATHRQGPQETQYF. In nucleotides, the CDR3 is TGCAGTGCTGCTACACACCGACAGGGTCCCCAGGAGACCCAGTACTTC.

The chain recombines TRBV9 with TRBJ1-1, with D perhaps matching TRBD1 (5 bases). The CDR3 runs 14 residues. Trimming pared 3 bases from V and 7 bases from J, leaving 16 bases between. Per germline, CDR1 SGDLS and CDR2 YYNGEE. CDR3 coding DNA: TGTGCCAGCAGCGAGTCAGGGTTACGTGATGAAGCTTTCTTT. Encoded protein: CASSESGLRDEAFF.

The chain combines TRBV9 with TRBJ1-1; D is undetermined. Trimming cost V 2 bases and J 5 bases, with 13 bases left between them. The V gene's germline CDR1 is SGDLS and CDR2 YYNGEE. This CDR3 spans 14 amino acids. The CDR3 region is CASSVAPPGTEAFF. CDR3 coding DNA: TGTGCCAGCAGCGTGGCCCCACCGGGGACTGAAGCTTTCTTT. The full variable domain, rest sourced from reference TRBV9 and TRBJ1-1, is DSGVTQTPKHLITATGQRVTLRCSPRSGDLSVYWYQQSLDQGLQFLIQYYNGEERAKGNILERFSAQQFPDLHSELNLSSLELGDSALYFCASSVAPPGTEAFFGQGTRLTVV.

CDR3 amino acids: CASSGWSNQPQHF. In DNA, the CDR3 is TGTGCCAGCAGTGGCTGGAGCAATCAGCCCCAGCATTTT. V is TRBV6-2 or TRBV6-3 and J is TRBJ1-5, with no clear D. CDR1 and CDR2 (germline): MNHEY, SVGEGT. This CDR3 has 13 residues. V was clipped by 5 bases and J by 1 base, with 6 bases between them.

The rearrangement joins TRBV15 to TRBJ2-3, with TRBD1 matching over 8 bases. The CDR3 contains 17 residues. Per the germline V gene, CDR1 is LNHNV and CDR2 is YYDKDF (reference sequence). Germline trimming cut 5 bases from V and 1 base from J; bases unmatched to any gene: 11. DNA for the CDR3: TGTGCCACCAGCGGCGGGACAGGTCGTCCGGGCACAGATACGCAGTATTTT. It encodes CATSGGTGRPGTDTQYF.

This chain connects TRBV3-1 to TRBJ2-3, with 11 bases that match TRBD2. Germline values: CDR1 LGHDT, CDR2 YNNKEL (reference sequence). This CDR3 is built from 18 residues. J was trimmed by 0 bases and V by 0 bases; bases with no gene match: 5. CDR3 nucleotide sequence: TGTGCCAGCAGCCAAGAGACTAGCGGGAAAGCTAGCACAGATACGCAGTATTTT. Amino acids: CASSQETSGKASTDTQYF.

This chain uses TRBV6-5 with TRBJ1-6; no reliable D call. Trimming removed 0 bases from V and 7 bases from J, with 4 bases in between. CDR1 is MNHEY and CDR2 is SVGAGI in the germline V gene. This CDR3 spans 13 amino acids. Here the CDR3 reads CASSYSQNSPLHF. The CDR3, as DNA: TGTGCCAGCAGTTACTCACAGAATTCACCCCTCCACTTT.

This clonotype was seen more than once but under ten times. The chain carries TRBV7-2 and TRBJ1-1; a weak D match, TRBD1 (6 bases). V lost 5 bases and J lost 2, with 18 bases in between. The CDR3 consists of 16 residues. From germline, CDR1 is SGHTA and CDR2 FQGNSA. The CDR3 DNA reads TGTGCCAGCAGCGGGGGCGCCTCCTTGGGAAACACTGAAGCTTTCTTT. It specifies CASSGGASLGNTEAFF.

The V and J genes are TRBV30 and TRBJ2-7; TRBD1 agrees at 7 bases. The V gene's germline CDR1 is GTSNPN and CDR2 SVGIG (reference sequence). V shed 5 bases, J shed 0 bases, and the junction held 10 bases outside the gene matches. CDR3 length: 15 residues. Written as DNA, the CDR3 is TGTGCCTGGGCTTCGGGACAGACGAGCTCCTACGAGCAGTACTTC. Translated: CAWASGQTSSYEQYF.

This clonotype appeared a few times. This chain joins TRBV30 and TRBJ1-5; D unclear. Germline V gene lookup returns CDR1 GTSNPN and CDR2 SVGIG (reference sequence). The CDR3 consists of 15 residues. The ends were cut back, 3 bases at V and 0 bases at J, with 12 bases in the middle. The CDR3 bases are TGTGCCTGGAGCTACGGAGGGTCTAGCAATCAGCCCCAGCATTTT. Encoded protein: CAWSYGGSSNQPQHF. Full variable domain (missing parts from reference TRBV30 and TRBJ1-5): SQTIHQWPATLVQPVGSPLSLECTVEGTSNPNLYWYRQAAGRGLQLLFYSVGIGQISSEVPQNLSASRPQDRQFILSSKKLLLSDSGFYLCAWSYGGSSNQPQHFGDGTRLSIL.

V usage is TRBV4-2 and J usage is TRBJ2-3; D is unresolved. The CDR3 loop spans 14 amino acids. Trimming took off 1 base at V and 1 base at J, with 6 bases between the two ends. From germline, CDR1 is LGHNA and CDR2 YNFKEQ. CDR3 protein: CASSQVPGTDTQYF. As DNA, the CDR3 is TGTGCCAGCAGCCAAGTCCCTGGCACAGATACGCAGTATTTT.

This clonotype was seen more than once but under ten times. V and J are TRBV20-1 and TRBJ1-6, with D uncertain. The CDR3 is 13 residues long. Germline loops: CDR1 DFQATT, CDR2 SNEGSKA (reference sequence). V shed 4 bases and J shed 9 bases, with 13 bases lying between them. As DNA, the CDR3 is TGCAGTGCTATCCGGGAATCCGCTTCACCCCTCCACTTT. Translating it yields CSAIRESASPLHF.

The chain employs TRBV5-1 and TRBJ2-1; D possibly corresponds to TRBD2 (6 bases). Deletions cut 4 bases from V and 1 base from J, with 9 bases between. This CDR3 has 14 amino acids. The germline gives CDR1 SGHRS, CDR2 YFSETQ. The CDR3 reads CASSDGGSYNEQFF. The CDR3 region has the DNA TGCGCCAGCAGCGACGGGGGATCCTACAATGAGCAGTTCTTC.

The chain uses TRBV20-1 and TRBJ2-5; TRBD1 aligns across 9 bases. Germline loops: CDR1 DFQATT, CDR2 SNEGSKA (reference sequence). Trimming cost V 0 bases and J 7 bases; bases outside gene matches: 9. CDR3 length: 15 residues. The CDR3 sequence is CSARDPDRGYGTQYF. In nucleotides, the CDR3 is TGCAGTGCTAGAGATCCGGACAGGGGATACGGGACCCAGTACTTC.

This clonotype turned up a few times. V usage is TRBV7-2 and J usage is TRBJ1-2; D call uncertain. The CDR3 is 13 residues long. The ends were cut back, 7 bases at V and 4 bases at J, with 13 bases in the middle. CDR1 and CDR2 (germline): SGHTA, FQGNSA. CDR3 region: CASTNTGGYGYTF. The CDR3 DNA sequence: TGTGCCAGCACCAACACCGGAGGCTATGGCTACACCTTC.

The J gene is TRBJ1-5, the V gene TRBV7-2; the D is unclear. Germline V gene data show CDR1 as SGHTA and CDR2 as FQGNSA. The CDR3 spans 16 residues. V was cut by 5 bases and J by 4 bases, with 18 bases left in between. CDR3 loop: CASSPYNAGINQPQHF. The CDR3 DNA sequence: TGTGCCAGCAGCCCGTACAACGCCGGCATTAATCAGCCCCAGCATTTT. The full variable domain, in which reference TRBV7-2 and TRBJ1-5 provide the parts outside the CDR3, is GAGVSQSPSNKVTEKGKDVELRCDPISGHTALYWYRQSLGQGLEFLIYFQGNSAPDKSGLPSDRFSAERTGGSVSTLTIQRTQQEDSAVYLCASSPYNAGINQPQHFGDGTRLSIL.

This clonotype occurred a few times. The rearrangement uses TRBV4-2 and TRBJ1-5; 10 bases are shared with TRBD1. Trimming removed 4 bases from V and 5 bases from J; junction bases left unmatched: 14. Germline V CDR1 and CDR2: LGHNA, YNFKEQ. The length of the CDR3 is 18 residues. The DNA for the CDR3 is TGTGCCAGCAGCCCGGGGTGGGGACAGGGGTTTACTGATCAGCCCCAGCATTTT. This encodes CASSPGWGQGFTDQPQHF.

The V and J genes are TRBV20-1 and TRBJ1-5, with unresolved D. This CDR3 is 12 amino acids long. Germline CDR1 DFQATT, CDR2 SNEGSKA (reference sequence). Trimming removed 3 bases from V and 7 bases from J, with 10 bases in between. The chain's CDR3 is CSARRGPQPQHF. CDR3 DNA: TGCAGTGCTAGGCGAGGGCCCCAGCCCCAGCATTTT.

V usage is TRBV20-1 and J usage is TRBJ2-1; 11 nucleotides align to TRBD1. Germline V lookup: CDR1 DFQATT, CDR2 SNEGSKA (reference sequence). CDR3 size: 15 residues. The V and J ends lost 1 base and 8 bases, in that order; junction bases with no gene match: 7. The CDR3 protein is CSARAGTGGEYEQFF. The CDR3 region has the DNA TGCAGTGCTAGAGCCGGGACAGGGGGGGAGTATGAGCAGTTCTTC.